What follows describes a single TCR beta chain. The table lists this clone with a count of one. The antigen it recognizes is unknown. Base-call qualities are not available, and no considerably larger clone is one nucleotide away. This sample is part of a study of PD-1 blockade in classical Hodgkin lymphoma (dated by TCRdb to 2019 to 2021). Looking at the study overall: Nivolumab dosing was 3 mg/kg intravenously every 2 weeks, continuing until either disease progression or unacceptable toxicity. A peripheral blood immune signature of response to PD-1 blockade in classical Hodgkin lymphoma was defined using TCR beta sequencing and CyTOF. Paper-wide results and their limitations: By C4D1, a significant rise was seen in CD4+ TCR diversity but not in CD8+ TCR diversity (p=0.0027 vs p=0.16), and the rise was most apparent among complete responders (p=0.02). Only a single clinical trial cohort was studied, and what caused the repertoire differences, possibly disease activity or prior therapy, remained undefined. Among trial patients, those achieving complete response had baseline diversity similar to that of newly diagnosed patients, while diversity was significantly lower in partial responders and progressors. Lower diversity was seen in patients whose nivolumab began less than 1 year after ASCT, and these patients were left out of later analyses so that immune reconstitution would not confound the results. Newly diagnosed patients were reported to have lower baseline TCR diversity than healthy donors, and relapsed/refractory patients were reported to have lower baseline TCR diversity still.

Genomic DNA was isolated using the Qiagen DNeasy kit from unsorted PBMCs as well as from negatively selected CD4+ and CD8+ fractions. Amplification of TCR beta CDR3 regions was done by immunoSEQ multiplex PCR with primers that anneal to V and J segments. Amplification bias was minimized using a synthetic immune receptor repertoire, and residual bias was removed computationally after sequencing. On the authors' methods: Repertoire diversity was quantified as the Shannon entropy index using custom Python scripts. Unsorted, CD4+ and CD8+ repertoires were analyzed separately, except for combined analyses in which CD4+ and CD8+ sequences were merged in silico. A clone was considered expanded if an increase in frequency of at least 2-fold after treatment relative to C1D1 was found, and a pseudocount of 0.5 was applied to clones undetected at baseline. Singleton clones were defined as clones with 0 or 1 copy at C1D1, and non-singleton clones were defined as clones with 2 or more copies. Clones expanded in unsorted samples were assigned a CD4+, CD8+ or unknown annotation through matching of protein sequences in sorted samples from the same patient. Wilcoxon tests on paired samples were used to test diversity changes from C1D1 to C4D1. TCRdb obtained this table from immuneACCESS and retained in-frame rearrangements with V and J assigned. These tables miss some clones; where compared with another copy, unresolved V genes account for less than half of the shortfall, and the remainder is unexplained. V and J calls and clone size come straight from that table; D and trimming were deduced from the DNA. The sample has thousands of clones on record, approximately 86% of them singletons. The ten largest account for 1.1% to 1.5% of the sample.

This specimen's time point label, per the study, means: cycle 1 day 1 (C1D1), immediately before nivolumab initiation. Every trial patient had relapsed following autologous stem cell transplantation, and prior brentuximab vedotin exposure was what differed among cohorts A, B and C. A Miltenyi CD4+ T cell isolation kit was used for magnetic negative selection to purify CD4+ T cells from thawed PBMCs. The trial cohort comprised around 60 patients with relapsed/refractory classical Hodgkin lymphoma whose best overall responses were complete response, partial response or progressive disease. Single-agent nivolumab was administered to trial patients in the multi-cohort phase II CheckMate 205 trial. Best overall response was determined by an independent review committee according to the 2007 International Working Group response criteria. Trial PBMCs were collected just before the start of nivolumab (C1D1) and during therapy at cycle 2 day 1 and cycle 4 day 1. Peripheral blood was collected in 8 mL Vacutainer Cell Preparation Tubes, from which PBMCs were isolated by centrifugation and then cryopreserved. Purified CD4+ and CD8+ fractions were generated only in cases for which an additional PBMC sample was available. Magnetically labelled cells were depleted on LS columns in a quadroMACS separator, and the flow-through was collected as the purified fraction.

From the cysteine through the phenylalanine, the CDR3 covers 15 amino acids. The only DNA kept is the CDR3, 45 bases in frame from the first base. Relative to germline, V is 1 base shorter and J is 5 bases shorter, with 14 bases between their ends. CDR1 and CDR2, per the germline V gene, are SGHRS and YFSETQ. The chain is encoded by TRBV5-1 joined to TRBJ2-3; there is no confident call for the D gene. The clonotype comes from a human donor with classical Hodgkin lymphoma. The material was CD4+ T cells from blood, obtained at baseline. The nucleotide sequence reads TGCGCCAGCAGCTTGAACTCTCCTGGGGTAGATACGCAGTATTTT. Translated, this is CASSLNSPGVDTQYF.